This T cell receptor beta chain is drawn from a study of T cell therapy after organ transplantation. Data came from immunoSEQ multiplex PCR; TCRdb stores just in-frame clones and leaves some out. This sample carries tens of thousands of clones, 94% of them seen once, and the ten largest clones take around 3.2%. The V end was cut by 2 bases, the J end by 3 bases, with 24 bases between. CDR1 is SGHDT, CDR2 YYEEEE, per germline. The length of the CDR3 is 19 residues. This clone was seen only once. Its antigen is as yet unknown. This receptor was obtained from a human patient who had received a solid organ transplant and had CMV disease. The gene calls are TRBV5-6 and TRBJ2-1, with a weak D call TRBD1 (7 bases). The starting material was CD8+ T cells from blood, obtained before autologous CMV-specific T cell therapy. CDR3 in DNA: TGTGCCAGCAGCTTACCCCCGGGGGCGACAGGGCTAAACTACAATGAGCAGTTCTTC. Translated: CASSLPPGATGLNYNEQFF.